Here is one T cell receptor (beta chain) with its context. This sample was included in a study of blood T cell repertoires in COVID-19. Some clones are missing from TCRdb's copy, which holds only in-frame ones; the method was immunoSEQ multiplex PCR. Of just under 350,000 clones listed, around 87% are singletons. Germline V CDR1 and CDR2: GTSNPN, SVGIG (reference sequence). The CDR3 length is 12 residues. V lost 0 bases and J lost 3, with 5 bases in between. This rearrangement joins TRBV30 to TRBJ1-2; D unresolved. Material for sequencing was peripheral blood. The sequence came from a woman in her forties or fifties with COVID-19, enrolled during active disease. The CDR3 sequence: CAWSVHYYGYTF. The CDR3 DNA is TGTGCCTGGAGTGTACATTACTATGGCTACACCTTC.